This T cell receptor (beta chain) was retrieved from a study of type 1 regulatory T cells. Study-level background: This in vitro CD4 product, T-allo10, is enriched for Tr1 cells and alloantigen-specific.

As to this clonotype: What it binds is not known.

Notes on the study in general: Type 1 regulatory T cells had a more restricted TCR repertoire than non-type 1 regulatory T cells.

TCRdb ran MiXCR on the reads and lists one entry per CDR3 protein. The table includes about 62,000 distinct CDR3 sequences, less than 70% detected once. The germline V gene encodes CDR1 SNHLY and CDR2 FYNNEI. The CDR3 runs to 13 residues. Trimming removed 4 bases at V and 7 bases at J, with 13 bases between. The receptor was isolated from a human donor in good health. V usage is TRBV2 and J usage is TRBJ2-5, with D perhaps TRBD1 or TRBD2 (5 bases each). The sample consisted of cultured non-Tr1 T cells, either the whole culture or a sorted T cell fraction (not recorded which). CDR3: CASSGSTRGTQYF. DNA of the CDR3: TGTGCCAGCAGTGGATCAACGAGGGGGACCCAGTACTTC.